This T cell receptor beta chain was profiled in a study of control samples from healthy donors and cancer patients. The assay was immunoSEQ multiplex PCR, and TCRdb's table has in-frame clones only and misses some. This table holds about 150,000 clones, about 93% found once. Trimming left V 5 bases short and J 0 bases short, with 17 bases between. CDR1 is KGHSH and CDR2 is LQKENI in the germline V gene. The CDR3 sequence is 18 residues long. Sample: blood. This TCR derives from a man aged 45-65 years in good health. This rearrangement joins TRBV18 to TRBJ2-6; D not certain. The DNA for the CDR3 is TGTGCCAGCTCATTTAATCGCGTGGACGGCTCTGGGGCCAACGTCCTGACTTTC. Translating gives CASSFNRVDGSGANVLTF.